One TCR beta chain is described in this entry. Antigen: not known. Measured with immunoSEQ multiplex PCR; TCRdb has only the in-frame clones, and not every one. The sample carries about 98,000 clones, 88% recorded once. The V gene's germline CDR1 is LGHDT and CDR2 YNNKEL (reference sequence). The CDR3 sequence is 16 residues long. V was shortened by 0 bases and J by 11 bases, with 20 bases between the two germline ends. This specimen comes from a study of T cell responses to AZD1222 COVID-19 vaccine. Notes on the study in general: Reports say nearly half of spike-specific TCRs go after unmutated variant regions.

The sequencing used peripheral blood, collected on day 0 of AZD1222 vaccination. J is TRBJ1-5 and V is TRBV3-1 (or the pseudogene TRBV3-2); TRBD1 might be the D (6 bases). The sequence came from an adult in good health. CDR3 nucleotides: TGTGCCAGCAGCCAAGATCAGGGGTTAAAGTATCATTCCCAGCATTTT. Translating gives CASSQDQGLKYHSQHF.